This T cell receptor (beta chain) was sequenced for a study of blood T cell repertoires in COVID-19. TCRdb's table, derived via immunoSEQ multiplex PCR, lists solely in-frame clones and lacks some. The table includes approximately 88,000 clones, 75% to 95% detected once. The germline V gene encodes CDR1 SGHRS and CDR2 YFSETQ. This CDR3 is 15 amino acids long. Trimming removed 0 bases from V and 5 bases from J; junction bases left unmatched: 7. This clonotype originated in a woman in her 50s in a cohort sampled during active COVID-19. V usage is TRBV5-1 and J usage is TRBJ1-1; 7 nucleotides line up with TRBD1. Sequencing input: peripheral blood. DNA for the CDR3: TGCGCCAGCAGCTTGGCCAGGGGGGCTCGAACTGAAGCTTTCTTT. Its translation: CASSLARGARTEAFF.